The 21 T cell receptor beta chains below were found in one sample sequenced in a study of blood T cell repertoires in COVID-19. Some clones are missing from TCRdb's copy, which holds only in-frame ones; the method was immunoSEQ multiplex PCR. Of a few hundred thousand clones detected, about 90% appear once; the ten largest clones hold more than 1%. Sequenced material: PBMCs or T cells enriched from blood (not recorded which). The receptors come from a human donor in a cohort exposed to, infected with or recovered from COVID-19 (not recorded which). The donor label of this sample is uncertain.

The chain couples TRBV7-2 to TRBJ1-5; D is unclear. V was trimmed by 1 base and J by 4 bases, leaving 8 bases between them. Germline V gene lookup returns CDR1 SGHTA and CDR2 FQGNSA. CDR3 length equals 14 residues. DNA for the CDR3: TGTGCCAGCAGCTTAGACCACGCGAATCAGCCCCAGCATTTT. It is translated as CASSLDHANQPQHF.

In this sample, this clone turned up many times. The chain is built from TRBV6-2 or TRBV6-3 and TRBJ1-6; unclear D gene. The CDR3 contains 16 residues. The germline gives CDR1 MNHEY, CDR2 SVGEGT. V lost 2 bases and J lost 5, with 13 bases in between. CDR3 sequence reads: CASSYGRLADNSPLHF. For the CDR3, the DNA is TGTGCCAGCAGTTACGGTCGCTTGGCGGATAATTCACCCCTCCACTTT.

On this clone: The sample holds other DNA sequences that translate to the same CDR3. This chain links TRBV19 with TRBJ1-6; a possible D gene is TRBD1 (5 bases). The V end was cut by 3 bases, the J end by 7 bases, with 10 bases between. Germline values: CDR1 LNHDA, CDR2 SQIVND (reference sequence). The CDR3 is made up of 14 amino acids. As DNA, the CDR3 is TGTGCCAGTAGTATTCAGGGTAGGAATTCACCCCTCCACTTT. Amino acids: CASSIQGRNSPLHF.

This clone has a single count. This rearrangement joins TRBV27 to TRBJ1-6, with 9 bases matching TRBD1. CDR3 length equals 14 residues. Germline assignment: CDR1 MNHEY and CDR2 SMNVEV (reference sequence). With 5 bases clipped from V and 8 bases from J, the junction kept 4 bases outside the gene matches. The CDR3, as DNA: TGTGCCAGCAGTCGGGACAGGGTGTATTCACCCCTCCACTTT. This codes for CASSRDRVYSPLHF.

The rearrangement uses TRBV24-1 and TRBJ1-5; 8 bases are shared with TRBD1. This CDR3 comprises 16 residues. V trimming: 4 bases; J trimming: 5 bases; junction bases outside the gene matches: 9. Germline lookup yields CDR1 KGHDR and CDR2 SFDVKD. The CDR3 loop reads CATSEATGGSYQPQHF. CDR3 bases: TGTGCCACCAGTGAAGCCACAGGGGGGTCGTATCAGCCCCAGCATTTT.

The V call is TRBV5-1, the J call TRBJ2-2, with 14 bases lining up with TRBD2. The CDR3 contains 15 residues. V trimming: 3 bases; J trimming: 7 bases; junction bases outside the gene matches: 2. Germline V lookup: CDR1 SGHRS, CDR2 YFSETQ. For the CDR3, the DNA is TGCGCCAGCAGCTCCGGACTAGCGGGGGGCGGGGAGCTGTTTTTT. It translates to CASSSGLAGGGELFF.

The chain combines TRBV2 with TRBJ2-2; maybe TRBD1 (6 bases). Trimming took 5 bases from V and 1 from J, leaving 11 bases between them. This CDR3 has 15 amino acids. Germline V gene data show CDR1 as SNHLY and CDR2 as FYNNEI. The CDR3 sequence is CASSIQGKNTGELFF. The CDR3 DNA is TGTGCCAGCAGTATTCAGGGGAAGAACACCGGGGAGCTGTTTTTT.

The chain carries TRBV19 and TRBJ1-4, with no clear D. Trimming removed 8 bases from V and 2 bases from J, with 9 bases in between. This CDR3 spans 13 amino acids. CDR1 and CDR2 from the germline V gene are LNHDA and SQIVND (reference sequence). CDR3 residues: CASAEATNEKLFF. CDR3 bases: TGTGCCAGTGCGGAAGCCACTAATGAAAAACTGTTTTTT.

The V call is TRBV27, the J call TRBJ2-7; 9 nucleotides line up with TRBD1. Looked up from germline, CDR1 is MNHEY and CDR2 is SMNVEV (reference sequence). The CDR3 consists of 13 residues. After removal of 6 bases from V and 7 bases from J, the junction contained 7 bases not matched to a gene. In DNA, the CDR3 is TGTGCCAGCAGCCCTTACAGGGGGCGGGAGCAGTACTTC. Translation gives CASSPYRGREQYF.

A remark on this clone: In the same sample, other DNA sequences code for this CDR3. J is TRBJ1-1 and V is TRBV9; D may be TRBD1 (5 bases). Germline V lookup: CDR1 SGDLS, CDR2 YYNGEE. V lost 0 bases and J lost 3, with 6 bases in between. The CDR3 is 13 amino acids. CDR3 loop: CASSVAGDTEAFF. For the CDR3, the DNA is TGTGCCAGCAGCGTAGCGGGGGACACTGAAGCTTTCTTT.

The chain combines TRBV7-3 with TRBJ1-1, with TRBD1 matching 7 bases. The CDR3 is 16 residues long. V lost 5 bases to trimming and J lost 0 bases; unmatched junction nucleotides: 9. Germline V gives CDR1 SGHTA, CDR2 FQGTGA. In DNA form, the CDR3 reads TGTGCCAGCAGCCCAGGGGGGAGTCTAATGAACACTGAAGCTTTCTTT. As protein: CASSPGGSLMNTEAFF.

The rearrangement uses TRBV15 and TRBJ1-4, with 9 bases lining up with TRBD1. V was clipped by 5 bases and J by 8 bases; unmatched bases: 6. The CDR3 covers 14 residues. In germline, CDR1 is LNHNV, CDR2 YYDKDF (reference sequence). The CDR3 loop is CATSGQGSGEKLFF. The CDR3 DNA sequence: TGTGCCACCAGCGGACAGGGGAGTGGCGAAAAACTGTTTTTT.

The CDR3 DNA sequence: TGTGCCAGCCCCACGATCCGGGGGGGAACGCAGTATTTT. It specifies CASPTIRGGTQYF. The chain recombines TRBV6-5 with TRBJ2-3, with 8 bases matching TRBD2. The CDR3 is made up of 13 amino acids. In germline, CDR1 is MNHEY, CDR2 SVGAGI. J lost 9 bases, V lost 8 bases, and 10 bases had no gene match.

This clone was seen a handful of times. This CDR3 is also generated by other DNA sequences in the sample. This chain joins TRBV5-1 and TRBJ2-7; 11 positions match TRBD1. The CDR3 is made up of 14 amino acids. The ends lost 4 bases at V and 4 bases at J; junction bases unmatched: 4. CDR1 is SGHRS, CDR2 YFSETQ, per germline. As DNA, the CDR3 is TGCGCCAGCAGCCTCGGACAGGGGGCTTACGAGCAGTACTTC. This gives the protein CASSLGQGAYEQYF.

The CDR3 sequence: CASSPTDLRESPLHF. In DNA form, the CDR3 reads TGTGCCAGCAGCCCCACGGACCTTCGGGAGTCACCCCTCCACTTT. The chain is built from TRBV6-2 or TRBV6-3 and TRBJ1-6; D is unresolved. Germline CDR1 MNHEY, CDR2 SVGEGT. Trimming pared 6 bases from V and 10 bases from J, leaving 19 bases between. The CDR3 is made up of 15 amino acids.

V usage is TRBV9 and J usage is TRBJ2-3, with 8 positions matching TRBD2. Germline lookup yields CDR1 SGDLS and CDR2 YYNGEE. The CDR3 runs to 16 residues. Trimming removed 0 bases from V and 2 bases from J; junction bases left unmatched: 5. The CDR3 nucleotides are TGTGCCAGCAGCGTAGTCAGCGGGGGAGACACAGATACGCAGTATTTT. Translation gives CASSVVSGGDTDTQYF.

The CDR3 nucleotides read TGTGCCAGCAGTGGAAGGGGTTTGGATGAGCAGTTCTTC. Protein: CASSGRGLDEQFF. The chain links TRBV2 to TRBJ2-1; the D gene is possibly TRBD1 (5 bases). V was trimmed by 4 bases and J by 8 bases, leaving 12 bases between them. Germline V gene sequence: CDR1 SNHLY, CDR2 FYNNEI. The CDR3 has 13 residues.

This clone has only one observation. V usage is TRBV11-2 and J usage is TRBJ2-2; TRBD1 is a possible D gene (6 bases). V lost 5 bases, J lost 5 bases, and 9 bases lay in between. CDR3 length: 13 residues. CDR1 and CDR2 from the germline V gene are SGHAT and FQNNGV. CDR3 DNA: TGTGCCAGCAGCCTTGACAGGACCGGGGAGCTGTTTTTT. Translation: CASSLDRTGELFF.

This chain joins TRBV18 and TRBJ1-1, with D uncertain. Trimming stripped 1 base from V and 4 bases from J, with 16 bases between. The germline CDR1 and CDR2 sequences are KGHSH and LQKENI. The CDR3 loop spans 16 amino acids. The CDR3 loop reads CASSPLIEQGSTEAFF. In nucleotides, the CDR3 is TGTGCCAGCTCACCACTGATCGAGCAAGGGAGCACTGAAGCTTTCTTT.

CDR3 sequence reads: CAISGGLAGEQETQYF. The DNA for the CDR3 is TGTGCCATCAGTGGAGGACTAGCGGGGGAACAAGAGACCCAGTACTTC. The chain couples TRBV10-3 to TRBJ2-5; the match to TRBD2 covers 13 bases. J was trimmed by 2 bases and V by 4 bases; bases with no gene match: 4. The CDR3 loop spans 16 amino acids. Germline CDR1 reads ENHRY; CDR2 reads SYGVKD.

This clone was detected only once. The chain carries TRBV12-3 or TRBV12-4 and TRBJ2-2; no firm D call. The CDR3 contains 13 residues. The V gene lost 10 bases and the J gene lost 6 bases, with 15 bases spanning the gap. This CDR3 is CATFTSMAGELFF. As DNA, the CDR3 is TGTGCCACCTTCACTTCTATGGCCGGGGAGCTGTTTTTT.